These 30 T cell receptor beta chains share one sample of origin, sequenced in a study of CD8 T cells in ankylosing spondylitis. General study points: Ankylosing spondylitis blood appeared to carry a characteristic TCR beta motif of roughly eight highly homologous variants.

No antigen is known for these receptors. TCRdb re-analysed the 5' RACE reads in MiXCR, keeping a single row per CDR3 protein. The sample records 700,000 to 850,000 distinct CDR3 sequences, about an eighth being singletons. The sequencing input was blood, either unsorted or a sorted T cell fraction (not recorded which). The receptors here all came from a male donor with ankylosing spondylitis.

This clonotype was detected a few times. The genes are TRBV4-2 and TRBJ1-2, with D hard to call. Germline CDR1 and CDR2: LGHNA and YNFKEQ. This CDR3 contains 17 residues. Trimming cost V 0 bases and J 3 bases, with 17 bases left between them. For the CDR3, the DNA is TGTGCCAGCAGCCAAGATTACACAACCGGTGAATACTATGGCTACACCTTC. As protein: CASSQDYTTGEYYGYTF.

The rearrangement links TRBV6-5 to TRBJ1-4; D is ambiguous. Per the germline V gene, CDR1 is MNHEY and CDR2 is SVGAGI. The V and J ends lost 3 bases and 6 bases respectively, with 11 bases between them. The CDR3 extends over 14 amino acids. The CDR3 bases are TGTGCCAGCAGTTATACTGGGTTCGATGAAAAACTGTTTTTT. Translation gives CASSYTGFDEKLFF.

The chain recombines TRBV4-3 with TRBJ1-1; D is possibly TRBD1 (5 bases). Germline lookup yields CDR1 LGHNA and CDR2 YSLEER. The V end lost 2 bases, the J end lost 3 bases, and 13 bases lay between the germline ends. CDR3 length: 15 amino acids. CDR3 DNA sequence: TGCGCCAGCAGCCAAACGCCGGGACGGCACACTGAAGCTTTCTTT. It is translated as CASSQTPGRHTEAFF.

This clonotype was observed a handful of times. The rearrangement links TRBV20-1 to TRBJ2-7; TRBD2 is a possible D gene (6 bases). Trimming pared 6 bases from V and 3 bases from J, leaving 21 bases between. Germline CDR1 is DFQATT and CDR2 is SNEGSKA (reference sequence). This CDR3 contains 15 residues. DNA of the CDR3: TGCAGTGCCGCCGGGACTCCACTCGAGAGCTACGAGCAGTACTTC. This gives the protein CSAAGTPLESYEQYF.

In nucleotides, the CDR3 is TGCGCCAGCAGCAAGGACAGGGAAGATACGCAGTATTTT. Protein product: CASSKDREDTQYF. V is TRBV4-1 and J is TRBJ2-3, with 8 bases lining up with TRBD1. Germline CDR1 reads MGHRA; CDR2 reads YSYEKL. V shed 5 bases, J shed 5 bases, and the junction held 3 bases outside the gene matches. The CDR3 runs 13 residues.

This clonotype occurred many times. The rearrangement links TRBV29-1 to TRBJ2-3; D not resolved. This CDR3 comprises 14 residues. With 2 bases removed from V and 6 bases from J, the gap between germline ends came to 15 bases. Germline loops: CDR1 SQVTM, CDR2 ANQGSEA. Here the CDR3 reads CSVERSPIGDTQYF. The CDR3, as DNA: TGCAGCGTTGAAAGGTCCCCAATCGGTGATACGCAGTATTTT.

This clonotype was seen a few times. The chain carries TRBV7-9 and TRBJ1-2; 10 bases are a match to TRBD1. The CDR3 is 14 amino acids. Germline CDR1 is SEHNR and CDR2 is FQNEAQ (reference sequence). V lost 5 bases, J lost 6 bases, and 6 bases stayed unmatched. CDR3 DNA sequence: TGTGCCAGCAGCGGGACAGGGGAGAAGGATGGCTACACCTTC. Translation gives CASSGTGEKDGYTF. Filled out from reference TRBV7-9 and TRBJ1-2, the complete variable domain reads DTGVSQNPRHKITKRGQNVTFRCDPISEHNRLYWYRQTLGQGPEFLTYFQNEAQLEKSRLLSDRFSAERPKGSFSTLEIQRTEQGDSAMYLCASSGTGEKDGYTFGSGTRLTVV.

This clonotype was counted between two and nine times. The chain employs TRBV12-3 or TRBV12-4 and TRBJ2-7, with D unresolved. This CDR3 contains 13 residues. V lost 3 bases, J lost 1 base, and 7 bases lay in between. CDR3 DNA: TGTGCCAGCAGTTTCCGTAGGTCCTACGAGCAGTACTTC. As protein: CASSFRRSYEQYF.

This clonotype has just a few counts. The chain carries TRBV5-1 and TRBJ2-1; possibly TRBD1 for D (6 bases). V was clipped by 4 bases and J by 2 bases, with 16 bases between them. CDR3 size: 16 residues. Germline V gene lookup returns CDR1 SGHRS and CDR2 YFSETQ. The CDR3 protein is CASSEQGLGTYNEQFF. The DNA of the CDR3 is TGCGCCAGCAGCGAACAGGGTCTTGGGACCTACAATGAGCAGTTCTTC. The variable domain in full, with the rest retrieved from reference TRBV5-1 and TRBJ2-1, is KAGVTQTPRYLIKTRGQQVTLSCSPISGHRSVSWYQQTPGQGLQFLFEYFSETQRNKGNFPGRFSGRQFSNSRSEMNVSTLELGDSALYLCASSEQGLGTYNEQFFGPGTRLTVL.

The rearrangement uses TRBV4-3 and TRBJ2-3; possibly TRBD2 for D (6 bases). This CDR3 region has 15 residues. V lost 4 bases and J 4 bases, leaving 15 bases between the germline ends. Germline lookup yields CDR1 LGHNA and CDR2 YSLEER. CDR3 nucleotides: TGCGCCAGCAGCCCCGGACTAACCGGGGCAGATACGCAGTATTTT. Its translation is CASSPGLTGADTQYF.

The chain joins TRBV2 to TRBJ1-2, with TRBD1 identical over 8 bases. Per germline, CDR1 SNHLY and CDR2 FYNNEI. This CDR3 is built from 13 residues. V shed 3 bases, J shed 8 bases, and the junction held 5 bases outside the gene matches. The CDR3 nucleotides are TGTGCCAGCAGTGAGCAGGGGGCGAGGGGCTACACCTTC. Translation: CASSEQGARGYTF.

This clonotype occurred many times. V usage is TRBV12-3 or TRBV12-4 and J usage is TRBJ1-5; D ambiguous. This CDR3 has 12 residues. V was pared by 6 bases and J by 5 bases, with 8 bases between. The CDR3 reads CASRSPHQPQHF. The CDR3 coding sequence is TGTGCCAGCAGGTCTCCCCATCAGCCCCAGCATTTT.

The chain combines TRBV24-1 with TRBJ2-5, with 7 bases identical to TRBD1. Germline V gives CDR1 KGHDR, CDR2 SFDVKD. This CDR3 has 15 amino acids. Trimming took 1 base from V and 4 from J; bases not matched to a gene: 5. The CDR3 spells CATSDFGRGRETQYF. The CDR3 DNA follows: TGTGCCACCAGTGATTTTGGTAGGGGGCGAGAGACCCAGTACTTC.

This clonotype showed up just a few times. The V and J genes are TRBV5-1 and TRBJ1-4, with D unclear. In germline, CDR1 is SGHRS, CDR2 YFSETQ. The length of the CDR3 is 14 residues. The germline V and J ends were trimmed by 0 bases and 2 bases, with 5 bases remaining between them. The CDR3 DNA sequence: TGCGCCAGCAGCTTGGGGTATACTAATGAAAAACTGTTTTTT. Protein: CASSLGYTNEKLFF.

The rearrangement joins TRBV7-6 to TRBJ2-1; the D gene is possibly TRBD1 (6 bases). Trimming pared 2 bases from V and 5 bases from J, leaving 16 bases between. CDR3 length: 16 amino acids. Germline lookup yields CDR1 SGHVS and CDR2 FNYEAQ. CDR3 in amino acids: CASSLLQGLSNNEQFF. CDR3 DNA sequence: TGTGCCAGCAGCTTACTACAGGGTCTTTCCAACAATGAGCAGTTCTTC.

The gene calls are TRBV24-1 and TRBJ1-2, with 7 bases aligning to TRBD1. Trimming cost V 4 bases and J 4 bases; bases outside gene matches: 11. Germline-derived CDR1 and CDR2 are KGHDR and SFDVKD. CDR3 length: 16 residues. The CDR3 DNA is TGTGCCACCAGTGACAATAACCCGACAGGGATCTATGGCTACACCTTC. Protein product: CATSDNNPTGIYGYTF.

This clonotype was counted ten times or more. The rearrangement links TRBV20-1 to TRBJ1-2, with TRBD1 matching over 7 bases. Germline lookup yields CDR1 DFQATT and CDR2 SNEGSKA (reference sequence). The junction had 7 bases not matched to a gene; V was cut back by 1 base and J by 8 bases. The CDR3 totals 13 residues. The CDR3 sequence: CSARGDSYQGYTF. As DNA, the CDR3 is TGCAGTGCTAGAGGGGACAGTTATCAGGGCTACACCTTC.

This clonotype was found a few times. The chain employs TRBV20-1 and TRBJ2-3; 7 bases align to TRBD1. V trimming: 5 bases; J trimming: 4 bases; junction bases outside the gene matches: 9. In germline, CDR1 is DFQATT, CDR2 SNEGSKA (reference sequence). CDR3 length: 14 residues. CDR3: CSAGVTGKADTQYF. As DNA, the CDR3 is TGCAGTGCTGGGGTGACAGGGAAGGCAGATACGCAGTATTTT.

The V call is TRBV5-6, the J call TRBJ2-7; 7 bases map to TRBD2. Germline CDR1 reads SGHDT; CDR2 reads YYEEEE. The CDR3 covers 15 residues. J gave up 7 bases and V 0 bases, and 10 bases lay outside the gene matches. The CDR3 DNA is TGTGCCAGCAGCTTGGAAGCAGGGTTGGGGGGGGAGCAGTACTTC. Translating it yields CASSLEAGLGGEQYF. Full variable domain (outside the CDR3, taken from reference TRBV5-6 and TRBJ2-7): DAGVTQSPTHLIKTRGQQVTLRCSPKSGHDTVSWYQQALGQGPQFIFQYYEEEERQRGNFPDRFSGHQFPNYSSELNVNALLLGDSALYLCASSLEAGLGGEQYFGPGTRLTVT.

This clonotype turned up a few times. The chain recombines TRBV5-1 with TRBJ2-7; the match to TRBD1 covers 7 bases. Germline V gene sequence: CDR1 SGHRS, CDR2 YFSETQ. The CDR3 loop spans 15 amino acids. The V segment lost 0 bases and the J segment 7 bases; nucleotides outside the gene matches: 10. CDR3 protein: CASSLAADRSREQYF. The CDR3 coding sequence is TGCGCCAGCAGCTTGGCCGCGGACAGGTCAAGAGAGCAGTACTTC.

The V gene is TRBV18, the J gene TRBJ1-2; D gene uncertain. The CDR3 is made up of 16 amino acids. Trimming pared 5 bases from V and 0 bases from J, leaving 16 bases between. Germline V gene sequence: CDR1 KGHSH, CDR2 LQKENI. The CDR3 loop reads CASSSLGRAPNYGYTF. CDR3 in DNA: TGTGCCAGCTCATCCCTAGGACGCGCTCCTAACTATGGCTACACCTTC.

This clonotype has just a few counts. V gene TRBV29-1 combines with J gene TRBJ2-2, with D possibly being TRBD1 (5 bases). Germline CDR1 SQVTM, CDR2 ANQGSEA. The germline V and J ends were trimmed by 4 bases and 4 bases, with 13 bases remaining between them. The CDR3 runs 14 residues. The CDR3 DNA is TGCAGCGTTGTCGGGCAGGGTCGCACCGGGGAGCTGTTTTTT. This codes for CSVVGQGRTGELFF.

The table lists this clonotype with many counts. The chain couples TRBV20-1 to TRBJ1-5; D remains unclear. Germline V gene data show CDR1 as DFQATT and CDR2 as SNEGSKA (reference sequence). V lost 5 bases and J lost 7, with 9 bases in between. The CDR3 covers 11 residues. The CDR3 DNA follows: TGCAGTGCTTCCGGCGGGCAGCCCCAGCATTTT. Residues: CSASGGQPQHF.

The J gene is TRBJ2-2, the V gene TRBV5-1; D is perhaps TRBD1 (6 bases). V was shortened by 5 bases and J by 5 bases, with 10 bases between the two germline ends. This CDR3 spans 13 amino acids. CDR1 SGHRS and CDR2 YFSETQ come from the germline V gene. CDR3 region: CASSTGLTGELFF. CDR3 nucleotide sequence: TGCGCCAGCAGTACAGGGTTAACCGGGGAGCTGTTTTTT.

This clonotype was recorded at least ten times. This chain uses TRBV7-2 with TRBJ2-5; the match to TRBD1 covers 8 bases. This CDR3 comprises 16 residues. V trimming: 4 bases; J trimming: 7 bases; junction bases outside the gene matches: 14. The germline gives CDR1 SGHTA, CDR2 FQGNSA. As DNA, the CDR3 is TGTGCCAGCAGCTCCCGAGGGACAGGCGAAGTCGGGACCCAGTACTTC. Protein: CASSSRGTGEVGTQYF.

This clonotype was seen a handful of times. The V call is TRBV4-1, the J call TRBJ1-1; tentatively, D is TRBD1 (6 bases). The length of the CDR3 is 13 residues. CDR1 and CDR2 (germline): MGHRA, YSYEKL. V gave up 7 bases and J gave up 1 base, with 10 bases separating them. CDR3 region: CASNEQGNTEAFF. In DNA form, the CDR3 reads TGCGCCAGCAACGAACAGGGGAACACTGAAGCTTTCTTT.

V is TRBV6-1 and J is TRBJ2-3, with 8 bases matching TRBD1. V shed 7 bases and J 3 bases; nucleotides not matched to a gene: 9. The CDR3 runs 15 residues. Germline V gene data show CDR1 as MNHNS and CDR2 as SASEGT. CDR3 bases: TGTGCCAGCACGGGCAGGGGGCATGCGACAGATACGCAGTATTTT. This sequence encodes CASTGRGHATDTQYF.

This clonotype has only a few counts. This chain links TRBV6-2 or TRBV6-3 with TRBJ2-3; 13 nucleotides line up with TRBD2. V was pared by 6 bases and J by 5 bases, with 5 bases of the junction left unmatched. The CDR3 contains 15 residues. CDR1 MNHEY and CDR2 SVGEGT come from the germline V gene. The CDR3 nucleotides are TGTGCCAGCAGACTAGCGGGGGGGAATGAAGATACGCAGTATTTT. Translated: CASRLAGGNEDTQYF.

This clonotype was detected a few times. This chain joins TRBV7-2 and TRBJ2-1; D call uncertain. The CDR3 runs 13 residues. Germline assignment: CDR1 SGHTA and CDR2 FQGNSA. Trimming shortened V by 5 bases and J by 7 bases, and 12 bases separated the two germline ends. In DNA form, the CDR3 reads TGTGCCAGCAGCCCAACCCGTGATAATGAGCAGTTCTTC. This codes for CASSPTRDNEQFF. The full variable domain, in which reference TRBV7-2 and TRBJ2-1 provide the parts outside the CDR3, is GAGVSQSPSNKVTEKGKDVELRCDPISGHTALYWYRQSLGQGLEFLIYFQGNSAPDKSGLPSDRFSAERTGGSVSTLTIQRTQQEDSAVYLCASSPTRDNEQFFGPGTRLTVL.

This clonotype was counted many times. This sequence joins TRBV5-1 and TRBJ2-5; 7 bases agree with TRBD2. The germline CDR1 and CDR2 sequences are SGHRS and YFSETQ. J lost 0 bases, V lost 4 bases, and 6 bases had no gene match. The CDR3 loop spans 15 amino acids. CDR3 sequence (DNA): TGCGCCAGCAGCCCCTTGGGGGGGGACCAAGAGACCCAGTACTTC. Encoded protein: CASSPLGGDQETQYF.